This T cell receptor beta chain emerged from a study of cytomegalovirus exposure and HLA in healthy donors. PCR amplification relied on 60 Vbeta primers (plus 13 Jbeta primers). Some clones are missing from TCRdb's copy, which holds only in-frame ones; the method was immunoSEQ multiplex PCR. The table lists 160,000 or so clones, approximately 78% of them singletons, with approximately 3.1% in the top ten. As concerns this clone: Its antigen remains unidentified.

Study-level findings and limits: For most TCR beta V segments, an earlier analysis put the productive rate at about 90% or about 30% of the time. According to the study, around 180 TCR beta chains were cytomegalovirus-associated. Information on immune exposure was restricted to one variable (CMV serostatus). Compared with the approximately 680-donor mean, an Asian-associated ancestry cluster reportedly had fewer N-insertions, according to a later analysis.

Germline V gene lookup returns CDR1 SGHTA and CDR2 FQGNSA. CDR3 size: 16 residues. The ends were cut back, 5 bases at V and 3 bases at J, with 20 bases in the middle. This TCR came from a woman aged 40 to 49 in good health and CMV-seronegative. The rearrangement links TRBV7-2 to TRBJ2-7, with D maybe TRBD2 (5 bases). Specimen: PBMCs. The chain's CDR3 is CASSPRLGSGRYEQYF. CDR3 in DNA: TGTGCCAGCAGCCCACGCCTGGGAAGCGGCCGCTACGAGCAGTACTTC.